This TCR beta chain was sequenced during a study of shared clonotypes between healthy human individuals (dated by TCRdb to 2018 to 2020). Study-level background: The cohort included a few men and a couple of women between 18 and 49 years of age. For each donor, three plates each were used for CD4 naive and CD4 memory, two plates were used for CD8 naive, and one plate was used for CD8 memory. The study deeply sequenced blood TCR repertoires of about 5 healthy adults to estimate repertoire size and the extent of clonotype sharing between individuals. To increase sequencing depth and limit assay-specific biases, TCR repertoire library preparation and sequencing were carried out by different laboratories using diverse techniques. Between about 0.8 and 9 billion PBMCs per donor were obtained by leukapheresis. Broad study findings and their caveats: The small number of donors limited the genetic and exposure-history diversity represented. Based on pairwise subsampling, the degree of clonotype sharing among donors was expected to be affected by sequencing depth. Naive subsets generally had larger estimated clonotype richness than memory subsets did. About 4.5% of naive CD4, around 3.6% of naive CD8, roughly 2.4% of memory CD4, and approximately 0.4% of memory CD8 clonotypes were shared across a few donors. Sampling was restricted to blood, and TCR repertoires in tissue are likely to differ from TCR repertoires in blood. Compared with non-shared clonotypes, clonotypes shared by all four sorted-subset donors had higher generation probabilities. Incomplete sequencing was indicated by rarefaction of sorted-subset datasets, despite the large sequencing depth.

Using the deep immunoSEQ assay, multiplex PCR amplified TCR CDR3 regions from genomic DNA. Genomic DNA extracted from each cell subset was distributed evenly over all wells of several immunoSEQ 96-well plates, and each plate served as one replicate. For sorted subsets, about 220 ng of genomic DNA, equivalent to 30,000 or so T cell genomes, went into each replicate PCR. The purified libraries were quantified using a Qubit 3.0 fluorometer, sized with a Bioanalyzer 2100, and then quantified again using the KAPA Library Quantification kit. Every immunoSEQ 96-well plate was sequenced on a separate single-read 150-cycle Illumina NextSeq 550 flow cell. The original methods were these. Because the immunoSEQ output included only junctional sequences and no quality scores, the filtering could not be the same as the filtering used for full-length reads. Sequences were annotated with PyIR, a Python wrapper for IgBLAST v1.9, using IMGT germline references to assign V/J genes and CDR3. Reads with weak V/J assignments (E-value above 1e-6), missing CDR3, stop codons, out-of-frame junctions, or ambiguous translated residues were removed. V3J clonotypes were defined as sequences sharing an identical inferred V gene, J gene, and CDR3 amino acid sequence. To compute the percentage overlap between repertoires, the number of shared unique clonotypes was divided by the size of the smaller repertoire. Repertoire richness was assessed with RTK rarefaction, the Chao1 estimator, and Recon v2.1 estimates of unobserved clonotypes. OLGA was used to compute generation probabilities for all TCRbeta clonotypes that the gDNA method yielded from a few donors. TCRdb limited this immuneACCESS table to in-frame rearrangements with V and J called. A share of clones is missing; checked studies link under half to unresolved V genes, and the rest is unexplained. That table furnishes V, J and clone size, whereas the DNA furnished D and trimming. This sample comprises 500,000 or so clones, more than 95% of them detected only once. Clones ranked in the top ten supply approximately 0.067% of the sample.

The donors were healthy, HIV-negative adults who had no recently reported acute infections or vaccinations. Only Caucasian adults living in Nashville, Tennessee, USA were represented among the donors. Magnetic negative selection was used to enrich CD4+ T cells, after which naive cells were positively selected on CD45RA and the negative fraction became the memory subset. After blood collection by leukapheresis, PBMCs were isolated using Ficoll-Histopaque density gradient centrifugation and then cryopreserved in the vapor phase of liquid nitrogen. Analytical flow cytometry was used to check the purity and quantity of each magnetically sorted T cell population. From each sorted fraction, genomic DNA was isolated and quantified by UV absorbance on a Nanodrop 2000c. Concerning this clone itself: What this receptor recognizes is not known. Per-base quality was not reported, and no clone a single base away is much larger than it.

This sequence was found in a woman aged 30 to 39 in good health. Source material: naive CD4+ T cells sorted from blood. The cell subset or site label, read with the paper, signifies: CD45RA+ positively selected.

The base sequence is TGTGCCAGCAGTTTCGGCGAATACTACGAGCAGTACTTC. Its protein reads: CASSFGEYYEQYF. The rearrangement combines TRBV28 with TRBJ2-7; no confident D gene assignment can be made. For CDR1 and CDR2, the germline V gene lists MDHEN and SYDVKM. The trim is 3 bases for V and 3 bases for J, with a gap of 9 bases between the germline ends. There are 13 amino acids in the CDR3, from cysteine to phenylalanine inclusive. Only CDR3 DNA remains: 39 bases, in frame from the first base. The CDR3 plus the reference TRBV28 and TRBJ2-7 genes for the other parts give the full variable domain: DVKVTQSSRYLVKRTGEKVFLECVQDMDHENMFWYRQDPGLGLRLIYFSYDVKMKEKGDIPEGYSVSREKKERFSLILESASTNQTSMYLCASSFGEYYEQYFGPGTRLTVT.